Each of the 9 T cell receptor beta chains below was sequenced from the same sample in a study of somatic mutations in cytotoxic T cells in rheumatoid arthritis. The repertoire was sequenced with immunoSEQ multiplex PCR; TCRdb's copy has only in-frame clones and lacks some. The table has tens of thousands of clones, about 85% seen once; the top ten hold around 14%. The sequenced material came from CD8+ T cells sorted from blood. The receptor set was obtained from an adult with rheumatoid arthritis.

The V call is TRBV2, the J call TRBJ2-1; 13 positions agree with TRBD2. The CDR3 is 14 residues long. Germline CDR1 reads SNHLY; CDR2 reads FYNNEI. V trimming: 6 bases; J trimming: 8 bases; junction bases outside the gene matches: 4. CDR3 protein: CASRLAGGPDEQFF. The CDR3 DNA reads TGTGCCAGCAGACTAGCGGGAGGGCCCGATGAGCAGTTCTTC.

The chain employs TRBV9 and TRBJ2-2, with D possibly matching TRBD2 (6 bases). Germline assignment: CDR1 SGDLS and CDR2 YYNGEE. V gave up 0 bases and J gave up 7 bases, with 7 bases separating them. The CDR3 loop spans 13 amino acids. This chain's CDR3 is CASSVVGGGELFF. The CDR3 DNA sequence: TGTGCCAGCAGCGTAGTGGGGGGCGGGGAGCTGTTTTTT.

The chain recombines TRBV9 with TRBJ2-3; D is undetermined. The V and J ends lost 0 bases and 0 bases respectively, with 8 bases between them. The germline V gene has CDR1 SGDLS and CDR2 YYNGEE. This CDR3 contains 15 residues. The CDR3 reads CASSVVTTSTDTQYF. CDR3 DNA: TGTGCCAGCAGCGTAGTTACCACTAGCACAGATACGCAGTATTTT.

This rearrangement joins TRBV9 to TRBJ1-1; no clear D gene. V was trimmed by 2 bases and J by 3 bases, leaving 8 bases between them. This CDR3 spans 13 amino acids. Germline V gene sequence: CDR1 SGDLS, CDR2 YYNGEE. DNA for the CDR3: TGTGCCAGCAGCGTGGGCAGTTACACTGAAGCTTTCTTT. It is translated as CASSVGSYTEAFF. Complete variable domain (other parts from reference TRBV9 and TRBJ1-1): DSGVTQTPKHLITATGQRVTLRCSPRSGDLSVYWYQQSLDQGLQFLIQYYNGEERAKGNILERFSAQQFPDLHSELNLSSLELGDSALYFCASSVGSYTEAFFGQGTRLTVV.

The chain has TRBV11-2 and TRBJ2-1; 8 bases match TRBD2. Trimming took 5 bases from V and 3 from J; bases not matched to a gene: 9. This CDR3 contains 16 residues. The germline CDR1 and CDR2 sequences are SGHAT and FQNNGV. The CDR3 DNA follows: TGTGCCAGCAGCCACCACGGACTAGCAGTCTACAATGAGCAGTTCTTC. Amino acids: CASSHHGLAVYNEQFF.

This chain links TRBV7-9 with TRBJ2-1; D is uncertain. Germline CDR1 reads SEHNR; CDR2 reads FQNEAQ (reference sequence). This CDR3 has 13 amino acids. The CDR3 reads CAGRTAGPNEQFF. The CDR3 coding sequence is TGTGCAGGGCGGACCGCAGGACCCAATGAGCAGTTCTTC.

The rearrangement links TRBV21-1 to TRBJ1-1. TRBV21-1 is a known pseudogene. The CDR3 runs 14 residues. CDR3: CASSSSGGGAKAFF. The CDR3 DNA is TGTGCCAGCAGCTCCTCGGGGGGGGGCGCGAAAGCTTTCTTT.

The chain couples TRBV7-9 to TRBJ1-6; TRBD1 matches at 9 bases. Trimming removed 1 base from V and 0 bases from J; junction bases left unmatched: 4. CDR3 length: 18 residues. Germline V gene sequence: CDR1 SEHNR, CDR2 FQNEAQ (reference sequence). The CDR3 sequence: CASSLEGTGSSYNSPLHF. The CDR3 DNA sequence: TGTGCCAGCAGCTTAGAAGGGACAGGGAGCTCCTATAATTCACCCCTCCACTTT.

V and J are TRBV7-2 and TRBJ2-5, with TRBD1 matching 8 bases. Per the germline V gene, CDR1 is SGHTA and CDR2 is FQGNSA. This CDR3 has 18 residues. The V segment lost 5 bases and the J segment 5 bases; nucleotides outside the gene matches: 19. The CDR3: CASSPPLWDRKKGETQYF. CDR3 in DNA: TGTGCCAGCAGCCCCCCCCTGTGGGACAGGAAGAAGGGGGAGACCCAGTACTTC. The full variable domain, its missing parts supplied by reference TRBV7-2 and TRBJ2-5, is GAGVSQSPSNKVTEKGKDVELRCDPISGHTALYWYRQSLGQGLEFLIYFQGNSAPDKSGLPSDRFSAERTGGSVSTLTIQRTQQEDSAVYLCASSPPLWDRKKGETQYFGPGTRLLVL.